The rows below give T cell receptor beta chains drawn from one sample of a study of Tregs in tolerant kidney transplant recipients. Sequencing was performed with immunoSEQ multiplex PCR; in TCRdb, only in-frame clones are kept and a portion is missing. This repertoire shows around 70,000 clones, more than 90% found once; its top ten account for approximately 11%. The sample here was CD8+ T cells from blood, taken before the transplant. The receptors shown here come from a human donor who received a combined kidney and bone marrow transplant. Both conserved end residues are part of each CDR3. Fields, in order: D gene, V gene, J gene, clone size, CDR3 protein, CDR3 DNA. The D gene is left open where the match is weak. Only some rows state a clone size, as once, few, many or a class for expanded clones.

>TRBD1|TRBV18|TRBJ1-1|.
CASSPPRRDRGRGATEAFF
TGTGCCAGCTCACCGCCTCGGAGGGACAGGGGGCGTGGGGCCACTGAAGCTTTCTTT
>TRBD2|TRBV4-2|TRBJ2-2|.
CASSQGGGAGELFF
TGTGCCAGCAGCCAAGGCGGGGGGGCCGGGGAGCTGTTTTTT
>.|TRBV14|TRBJ1-1|few
CASQEFTNTEAFF
TGTGCCAGCCAGGAATTTACGAACACTGAAGCTTTCTTT
>TRBD1|TRBV7-9|TRBJ1-1|.
CASSLAFRGQDTEAFF
TGTGCCAGCAGCTTAGCCTTCAGGGGGCAGGACACTGAAGCTTTCTTT
>TRBD1|TRBV9|TRBJ2-1|.
CASSGLGTGATNEQFF
TGTGCCAGCAGCGGATTAGGGACAGGGGCGACTAATGAGCAGTTCTTC
>.|TRBV9|TRBJ2-6|.
CASAGLLLPGANVLTF
TGTGCCAGCGCGGGGCTCCTCTTACCTGGGGCCAACGTCCTGACTTTC
>TRBD2|TRBV9|TRBJ2-3|few
CASSASGLSGDTQYF
TGTGCCAGCAGCGCTTCGGGACTAAGCGGAGATACGCAGTATTTT
>.|TRBV28|TRBJ2-4|.
CASSLPNMDIQYF
TGTGCCAGCAGTTTACCCAACATGGACATTCAGTACTTC
>TRBD1|TRBV4-3|TRBJ1-1|.
CASSQGGQGVEAFF
TGCGCCAGCAGCCAAGGGGGACAGGGGGTTGAAGCTTTCTTT
>.|TRBV30|TRBJ1-2|.
CASSGYTF
TGTGCCTCCAGTGGCTACACCTTC
>TRBD1|TRBV5-6|TRBJ2-1|.
CASSLQTGSSYNEQFF
TGTGCCAGCAGCCTGCAGACAGGGAGCTCCTACAATGAGCAGTTCTTC
>TRBD1|TRBV4-1|TRBJ1-5|.
CASSQQDRGRRQPQHF
TGCGCCAGCAGCCAGCAAGACAGGGGACGTCGCCAGCCCCAGCATTTT
>TRBD1|TRBV5-6|TRBJ1-2|once
CASSLGQGQGTF
TGTGCCAGCAGCTTGGGACAGGGGCAGGGCACCTTC
>TRBD2|TRBV29-1|TRBJ2-1|.
CSVEGLAGDVDGNEQFF
TGCAGCGTCGAGGGACTAGCGGGAGACGTGGACGGGAATGAGCAGTTCTTC
>.|TRBV5-6|TRBJ1-1|.
CASSYGTENTEAFF
TGTGCCAGCAGCTACGGGACTGAGAACACTGAAGCTTTCTTT
>.|TRBV4-1|TRBJ2-1|.
CASSQAGPNNEQFF
TGCGCCAGCAGCCAGGCGGGACCCAACAATGAGCAGTTCTTC
>.|TRBV5-8|TRBJ1-5|.
CASSLGGYQPQHF
TGTGCCAGCAGCTTGGGAGGGTATCAGCCCCAGCATTTT
>.|TRBV5-1|TRBJ2-1|.
CASSSSEVNEQFF
TGCGCCAGCAGTTCATCGGAGGTCAATGAGCAGTTCTTC
>.|TRBV7-6|TRBJ2-1|.
CASASIREQFF
TGTGCCAGCGCGAGTATTCGGGAGCAGTTCTTC
>.|TRBV13|TRBJ1-4|.
CASSLGLGQGERKLFF
TGTGCCAGCAGCTTAGGCCTAGGGCAGGGCGAACGAAAACTGTTTTTT
>.|TRBV27|TRBJ1-2|.
CASSPSEASYGYTF
TGTGCCAGCAGTCCCAGCGAGGCCTCCTATGGCTACACCTTC
>.|TRBV19|TRBJ2-1|.
CASRQNANEQFF
TGTGCCAGTCGACAGAATGCGAATGAGCAGTTCTTC
>.|TRBV19|TRBJ1-1|.
CASSTDGSSSEAFF
TGTGCCAGTAGTACTGACGGGTCTAGTTCTGAAGCTTTCTTT
>.|TRBV7-3|TRBJ2-7|.
CASSLSGRGIDEQYF
TGTGCCAGCAGCTTAAGCGGCAGGGGAATCGACGAGCAGTACTTC
>TRBD2|TRBV7-9|TRBJ2-7|.
CASSLTSGDEQYF
TGTGCCAGCAGCTTAACCAGCGGGGACGAGCAGTACTTC
>TRBD1|TRBV25-1|TRBJ1-5|.
CASSEYFRGRGQPQHF
TGTGCCAGCAGTGAATATTTCAGGGGGCGAGGACAGCCCCAGCATTTT
>.|TRBV7-9|TRBJ1-1|.
CVSSLVIGGVDGNTEAFF
TGTGTCAGCAGCTTAGTGATCGGGGGGGTGGATGGGAACACTGAAGCTTTCTTT
>.|TRBV7-8|TRBJ2-7|.
CASSLLGREQYF
TGTGCCAGCAGCTTACTTGGCCGCGAGCAGTACTTC
>TRBD1|TRBV7-9|TRBJ1-2|.
CASSLITLDRGNGYTF
TGTGCCAGCAGCTTAATTACGCTGGACAGGGGGAATGGCTACACCTTC
>TRBD2|TRBV28|TRBJ2-7|.
CASSFGRGGVHEQYF
TGTGCCAGCAGTTTCGGCCGCGGGGGGGTCCACGAGCAGTACTTC
>.|TRBV9|TRBJ2-3|.
CASSVADLGADTQYF
TGTGCCAGCAGCGTAGCCGACTTAGGGGCAGATACGCAGTATTTT
>TRBD2|TRBV7-3|TRBJ2-2|.
CASSLLAGVGRTGELFF
TGTGCCAGCAGCCTCCTAGCGGGAGTGGGGCGCACCGGGGAGCTGTTTTTT
>TRBD2|TRBV4-2|TRBJ2-7|.
CASSNPSARLAGKYEQYF
TGTGCCAGCAGTAACCCTAGTGCCCGACTAGCGGGGAAGTACGAGCAGTACTTC
>.|TRBV25-1|TRBJ1-2|.
CASSDREDYGYTF
TGTGCCAGCAGTGACAGGGAGGACTATGGCTACACCTTC
>TRBD2|TRBV5-6|TRBJ2-1|.
CASSGAGGLYNEQFF
TGTGCCAGCAGCGGGGCCGGGGGGTTGTACAATGAGCAGTTCTTC
>.|TRBV7-6|TRBJ2-3|few
CASSLGGGRTDTQYF
TGTGCCAGCAGCTTAGGTGGGGGCCGCACAGATACGCAGTATTTT
>.|TRBV19|TRBJ2-1|once
CASSSGGHANEQFF
TGTGCCAGTAGTAGCGGCGGACATGCTAATGAGCAGTTCTTC
>TRBD1|TRBV30|TRBJ2-7|.
CAWNMAGGSYEQYF
TGTGCCTGGAATATGGCAGGGGGCTCCTACGAGCAGTACTTC
>TRBD2|TRBV7-8|TRBJ2-3|few
CASSPGYGQIIAGEAADTQYF
TGTGCCAGCAGCCCGGGGTACGGCCAGATAATAGCGGGAGAGGCTGCGGATACGCAGTATTTT
>.|TRBV14|TRBJ2-7|.
CASSQVLWQGEQYF
TGTGCCAGCAGCCAAGTTCTTTGGCAGGGCGAGCAGTACTTC
>TRBD2|TRBV9|TRBJ2-1|.
CASSVEGSLAGYTEQFF
TGTGCCAGCAGCGTAGAGGGGTCACTAGCGGGATATACTGAGCAGTTCTTC
>TRBD2|TRBV6-6|TRBJ2-1|.
CASSYSGLAVYNEQFF
TGTGCCAGCAGTTACTCCGGACTAGCGGTCTACAATGAGCAGTTCTTC
>.|TRBV27|TRBJ1-2|.
CARTYGANRGYTF
TGTGCCAGGACCTATGGGGCGAATCGTGGCTACACCTTC
>.|TRBV15|TRBJ1-2|.
CATSRTGGVYGYTF
TGTGCCACCAGCCGAACCGGGGGGGTATATGGCTACACCTTC